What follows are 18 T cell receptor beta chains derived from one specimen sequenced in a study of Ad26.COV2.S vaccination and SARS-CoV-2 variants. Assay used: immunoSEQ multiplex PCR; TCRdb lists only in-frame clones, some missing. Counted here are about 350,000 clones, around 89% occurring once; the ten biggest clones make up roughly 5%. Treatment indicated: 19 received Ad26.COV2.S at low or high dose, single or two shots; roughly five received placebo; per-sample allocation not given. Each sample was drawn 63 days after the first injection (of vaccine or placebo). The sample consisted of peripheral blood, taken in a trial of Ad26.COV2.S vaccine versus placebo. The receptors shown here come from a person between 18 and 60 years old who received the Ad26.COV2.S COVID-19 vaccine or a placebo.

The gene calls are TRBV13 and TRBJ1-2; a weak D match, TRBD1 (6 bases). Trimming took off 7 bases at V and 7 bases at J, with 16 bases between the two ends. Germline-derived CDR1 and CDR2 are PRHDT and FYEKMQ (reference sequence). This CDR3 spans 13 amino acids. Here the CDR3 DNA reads TGTGCCAGCACCTTCCGGGGGGCGCGTGGCTACACCTTC. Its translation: CASTFRGARGYTF.

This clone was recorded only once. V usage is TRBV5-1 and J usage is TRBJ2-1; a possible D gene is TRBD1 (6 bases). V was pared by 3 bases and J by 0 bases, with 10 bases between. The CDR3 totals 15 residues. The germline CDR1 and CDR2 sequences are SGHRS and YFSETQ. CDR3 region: CASSWLGGSYNEQFF. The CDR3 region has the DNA TGCGCCAGCAGCTGGCTAGGGGGCTCCTACAATGAGCAGTTCTTC.

CDR3 in DNA: TGCGCCAGCAGCTTGAGCGGGACTAGCACAGATACGCAGTATTTT. Protein sequence: CASSLSGTSTDTQYF. The chain employs TRBV5-1 and TRBJ2-3; 7 bases match TRBD2. Losses at the gene ends were 1 base for V and 0 bases for J; bases not matched to a gene: 2. Per the germline V gene, CDR1 is SGHRS and CDR2 is YFSETQ. This CDR3 is 15 amino acids long.

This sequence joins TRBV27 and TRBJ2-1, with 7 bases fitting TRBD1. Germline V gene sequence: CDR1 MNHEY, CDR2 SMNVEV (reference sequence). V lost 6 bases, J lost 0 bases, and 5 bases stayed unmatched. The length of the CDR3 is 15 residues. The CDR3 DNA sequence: TGTGCCAGCAGCTCGGACAGGCTCTCCTACAATGAGCAGTTCTTC. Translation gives CASSSDRLSYNEQFF.

In DNA, the CDR3 is TGTGCCAGCAGCTTAGAAGCCCGCGAGCAGTACTTC. This codes for CASSLEAREQYF. The chain links TRBV7-9 to TRBJ2-7; no definite D call. This CDR3 region has 12 residues. V lost 1 base, J lost 6 bases, and 7 bases lay in between. Germline loops: CDR1 SEHNR, CDR2 FQNEAQ (reference sequence).

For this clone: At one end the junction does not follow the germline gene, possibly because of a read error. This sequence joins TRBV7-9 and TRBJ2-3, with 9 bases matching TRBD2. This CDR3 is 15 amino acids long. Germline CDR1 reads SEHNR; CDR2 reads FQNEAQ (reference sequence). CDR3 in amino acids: CASSLAGLGADTQYF. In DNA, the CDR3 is TGTGCCAGCAGCCTAGCGGGATTGGGGGCAGATACGCAGTATTTT.

In DNA form, the CDR3 reads TGTGCCAGCAGACCCCAGGGGGACACTGAAGCTTTCTTT. Translated: CASRPQGDTEAFF. V gene TRBV11-2 combines with J gene TRBJ1-1; 7 bases match TRBD1. CDR3 length: 13 residues. Germline V CDR1 and CDR2: SGHAT, FQNNGV. The V segment lost 6 bases and the J segment 3 bases; nucleotides outside the gene matches: 4.

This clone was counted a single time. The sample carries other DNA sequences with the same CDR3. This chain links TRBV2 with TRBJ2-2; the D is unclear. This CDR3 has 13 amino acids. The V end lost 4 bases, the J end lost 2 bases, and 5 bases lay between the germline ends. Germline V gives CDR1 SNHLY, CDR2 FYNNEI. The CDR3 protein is CASSVSNTGELFF. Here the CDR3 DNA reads TGTGCCAGCAGTGTCAGTAACACCGGGGAGCTGTTTTTT.

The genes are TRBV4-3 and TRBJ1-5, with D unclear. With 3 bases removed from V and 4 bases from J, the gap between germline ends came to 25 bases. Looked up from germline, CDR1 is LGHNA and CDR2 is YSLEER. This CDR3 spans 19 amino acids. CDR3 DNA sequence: TGCGCCAGCAGCCACCCACCCCAGGTGGCTGGGTATAGGAATCAGCCCCAGCATTTT. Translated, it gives CASSHPPQVAGYRNQPQHF.

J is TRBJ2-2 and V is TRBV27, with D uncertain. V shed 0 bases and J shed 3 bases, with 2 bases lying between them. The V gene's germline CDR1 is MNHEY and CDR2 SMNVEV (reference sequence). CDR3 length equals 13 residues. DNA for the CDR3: TGTGCCAGCAGTTTATCGGACACCGGGGAGCTGTTTTTT. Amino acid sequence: CASSLSDTGELFF.

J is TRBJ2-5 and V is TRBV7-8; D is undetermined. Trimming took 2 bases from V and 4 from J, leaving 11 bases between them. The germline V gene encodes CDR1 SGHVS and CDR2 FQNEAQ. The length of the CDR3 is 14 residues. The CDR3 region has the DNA TGTGCCAGCAGCTTACTGGCTGGCCCAGAGACCCAGTACTTC. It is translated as CASSLLAGPETQYF.

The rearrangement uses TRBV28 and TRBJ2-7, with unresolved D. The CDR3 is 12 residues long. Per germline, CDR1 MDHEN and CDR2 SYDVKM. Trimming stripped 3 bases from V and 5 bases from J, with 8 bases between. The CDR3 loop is CASSFTRNEQYF. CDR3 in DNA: TGTGCCAGCAGTTTTACCCGCAACGAGCAGTACTTC.

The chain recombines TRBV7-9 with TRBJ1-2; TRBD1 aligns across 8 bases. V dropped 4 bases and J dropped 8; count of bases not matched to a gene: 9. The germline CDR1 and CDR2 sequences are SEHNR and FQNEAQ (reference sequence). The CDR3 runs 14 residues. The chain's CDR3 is CASSSQGQGGGYTF. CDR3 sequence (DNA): TGTGCCAGCAGCTCGCAAGGACAGGGTGGCGGCTACACCTTC.

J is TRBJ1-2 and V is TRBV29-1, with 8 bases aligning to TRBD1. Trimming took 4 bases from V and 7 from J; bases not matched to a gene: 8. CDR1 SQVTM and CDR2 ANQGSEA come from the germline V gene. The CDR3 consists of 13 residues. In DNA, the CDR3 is TGCAGCGTTGTCGGGCAGGGGGCCATTGGCTACACCTTC. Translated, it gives CSVVGQGAIGYTF.

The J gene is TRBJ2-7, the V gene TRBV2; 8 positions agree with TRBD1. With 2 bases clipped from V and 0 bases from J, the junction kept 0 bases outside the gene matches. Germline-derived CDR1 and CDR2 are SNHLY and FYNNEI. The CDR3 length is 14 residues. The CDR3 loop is CASSEQGASYEQYF. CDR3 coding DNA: TGTGCCAGCAGTGAACAGGGGGCCTCCTACGAGCAGTACTTC.

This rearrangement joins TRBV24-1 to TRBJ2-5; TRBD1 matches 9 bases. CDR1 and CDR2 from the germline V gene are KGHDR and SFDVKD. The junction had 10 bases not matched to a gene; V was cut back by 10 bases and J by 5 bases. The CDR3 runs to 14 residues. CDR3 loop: CATRAQGAGETQYF. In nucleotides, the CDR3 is TGTGCCACTAGAGCACAGGGGGCGGGGGAGACCCAGTACTTC.

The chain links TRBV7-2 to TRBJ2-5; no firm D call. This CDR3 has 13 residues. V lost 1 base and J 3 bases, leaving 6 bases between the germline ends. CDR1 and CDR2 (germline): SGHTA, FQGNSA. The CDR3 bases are TGTGCCAGCAGCTTAGACCTAGAAGAGACCCAGTACTTC. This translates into CASSLDLEETQYF.

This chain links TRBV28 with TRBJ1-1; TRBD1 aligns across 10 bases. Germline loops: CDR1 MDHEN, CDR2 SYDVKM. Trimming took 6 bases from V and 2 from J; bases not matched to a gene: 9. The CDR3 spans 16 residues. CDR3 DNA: TGTGCCAGCAGGTCCGGGACAGGGGCCCTTAACACTGAAGCTTTCTTT. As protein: CASRSGTGALNTEAFF.